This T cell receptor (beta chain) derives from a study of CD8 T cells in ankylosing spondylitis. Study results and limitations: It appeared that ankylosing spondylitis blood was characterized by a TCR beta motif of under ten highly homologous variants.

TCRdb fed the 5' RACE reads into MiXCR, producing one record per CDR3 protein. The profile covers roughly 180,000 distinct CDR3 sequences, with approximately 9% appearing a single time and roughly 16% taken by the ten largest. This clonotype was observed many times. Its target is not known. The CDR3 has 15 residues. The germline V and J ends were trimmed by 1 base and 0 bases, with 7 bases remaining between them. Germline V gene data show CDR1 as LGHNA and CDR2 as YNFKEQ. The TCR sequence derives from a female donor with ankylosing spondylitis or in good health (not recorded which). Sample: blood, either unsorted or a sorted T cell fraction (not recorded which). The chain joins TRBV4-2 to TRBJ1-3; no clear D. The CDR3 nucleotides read TGTGCCAGCAGCCAAGGAAGGAGCTCTGGAAACACCATATATTTT. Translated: CASSQGRSSGNTIYF.